These 15 T cell receptor beta chains share one sample of origin, sequenced in a study of identical twins. MiXCR, applied by TCRdb to the 5' RACE reads, yields one record per CDR3 protein. The repertoire has 500,000 or so distinct CDR3 sequences, roughly a fifth of them found once; the top ten carry about 0.91%. The same sample was also used in a study of T cells expressing NK-cell markers.

What was sequenced was CD4+ T cells sorted from blood. Receptors were obtained from a young woman in good health.

This clonotype appeared a few times. This sequence joins TRBV3-1 and TRBJ2-7; the D gene could be TRBD1 or TRBD2 (5 bases each). The germline V gene encodes CDR1 LGHDT and CDR2 YNNKEL (reference sequence). Trimming shortened V by 0 bases and J by 2 bases, and 11 bases separated the two germline ends. CDR3 length: 15 amino acids. The CDR3 region is CASSQDPRGTYEQYF. The DNA of the CDR3 is TGTGCCAGCAGCCAAGATCCGAGGGGAACCTACGAGCAGTACTTC.

The rearrangement joins TRBV29-1 to TRBJ2-1; TRBD2 aligns across 10 bases. The CDR3 has 15 residues. Germline V gene lookup returns CDR1 SQVTM and CDR2 ANQGSEA. J was trimmed by 4 bases and V by 6 bases; bases with no gene match: 9. The CDR3 DNA is TGCAGCGTAGCTAAGACTAGCGGGCTATACAATGAGCAGTTCTTC. Protein sequence: CSVAKTSGLYNEQFF.

V usage is TRBV6-6 and J usage is TRBJ2-3; D not certain. The CDR3 contains 12 residues. V shed 5 bases and J shed 7 bases, with 10 bases lying between them. Germline CDR1 and CDR2: MNHNY and SVGAGI (reference sequence). CDR3 residues: CASSRPIHTQYF. For the CDR3, the DNA is TGTGCCAGCAGTAGGCCAATACATACGCAGTATTTT.

V gene TRBV9 combines with J gene TRBJ2-3; D not resolved. The CDR3 sequence is 14 residues long. The V and J ends lost 5 bases and 6 bases respectively, with 16 bases between them. Germline V CDR1 and CDR2: SGDLS, YYNGEE. The CDR3 loop reads CASSELPVWDTQYF. CDR3 in DNA: TGTGCCAGCAGTGAATTGCCCGTGTGGGATACGCAGTATTTT.

V is TRBV7-2 and J is TRBJ1-4; possible D gene TRBD1, 5 bases. V was cut by 4 bases and J by 4 bases, with 13 bases left in between. Germline V lookup: CDR1 SGHTA, CDR2 FQGNSA. The CDR3 loop spans 15 amino acids. The CDR3 protein is CASSSPTAYNEKLFF. CDR3 sequence (DNA): TGTGCCAGCAGCTCTCCGACAGCATATAATGAAAAACTGTTTTTT.

A few counts support this clonotype. The rearrangement joins TRBV12-3 or TRBV12-4 to TRBJ1-6; D may be TRBD1 (5 bases). V lost 5 bases, J lost 9 bases, and 11 bases lay in between. The CDR3 has 13 residues. CDR3 coding DNA: TGTGCCAGCAGTGTGACTGGGGGTTCACCCCTCCACTTT. Translating gives CASSVTGGSPLHF.

This clonotype was counted a few times. The chain employs TRBV20-1 and TRBJ1-1, with D perhaps TRBD1 (5 bases). V lost 7 bases to trimming and J lost 0 bases, with 24 bases between them. Germline loops: CDR1 DFQATT, CDR2 SNEGSKA (reference sequence). The length of the CDR3 is 17 residues. The CDR3, as DNA: TGCAGTGGCTTCGCTGAGCTGGGGGTCGTGATGAACACTGAAGCTTTCTTT. Translated: CSGFAELGVVMNTEAFF.

This clonotype was observed at least ten times. The chain uses TRBV20-1 and TRBJ1-2; TRBD1 matches at 11 bases. Per germline, CDR1 DFQATT and CDR2 SNEGSKA (reference sequence). The CDR3 is 15 amino acids. The V and J ends lost 6 bases and 1 base, in that order; junction bases with no gene match: 7. The CDR3 nucleotides are TGCAGTGCAAAAGGACAGGGGGCGGTTAACTATGGCTACACCTTC. Translation gives CSAKGQGAVNYGYTF.

This clonotype has just a few counts. The rearrangement joins TRBV5-6 to TRBJ2-7; D gene uncertain. CDR3 length: 16 amino acids. Trimming pared 4 bases from V and 3 bases from J, leaving 20 bases between. CDR1 and CDR2 from the germline V gene are SGHDT and YYEEEE. The DNA of the CDR3 is TGTGCCAGCAGCCTAACTCTGGGTTCGGCAGTCTACGAGCAGTACTTC. It codes for CASSLTLGSAVYEQYF.

The gene calls are TRBV7-8 and TRBJ2-7; a weak D match, TRBD2 (6 bases). Germline assignment: CDR1 SGHVS and CDR2 FQNEAQ. V lost 5 bases and J lost 3, with 17 bases in between. The CDR3 has 15 amino acids. The DNA of the CDR3 is TGTGCCAGCAGCCCAATATCGGGAGTAGTCTACGAGCAGTACTTC. Protein: CASSPISGVVYEQYF.

This clonotype was seen many times. The J gene is TRBJ2-3, the V gene TRBV10-1; possibly TRBD1 for D (5 bases). The V gene lost 3 bases and the J gene lost 9 bases, with 16 bases spanning the gap. Germline V lookup: CDR1 WNHNN, CDR2 SYGVQD (reference sequence). CDR3 length: 14 amino acids. CDR3 sequence reads: CASSDPKGRRTQYF. DNA for the CDR3: TGCGCCAGCAGTGACCCGAAGGGGCGTCGGACGCAGTATTTT.

This clonotype was counted ten times or more. The chain uses TRBV12-3 or TRBV12-4 and TRBJ2-7; D is uncertain. The V end was cut by 5 bases, the J end by 7 bases, with 9 bases between. This CDR3 is 11 amino acids long. In DNA, the CDR3 is TGTGCCAGCAGTGTCGCCGGTGAGCAGTACTTC. It codes for CASSVAGEQYF.

This chain connects TRBV12-3 or TRBV12-4 to TRBJ1-1; D remains ambiguous. V lost 6 bases, J lost 4 bases, and 15 bases lay in between. This CDR3 comprises 14 residues. As DNA, the CDR3 is TGTGCCAGCAGCCCACTGTTGGGGAGCACTGAAGCTTTCTTT. It is translated as CASSPLLGSTEAFF.

V and J are TRBV15 and TRBJ2-5; unclear D gene. The germline V gene encodes CDR1 LNHNV and CDR2 YYDKDF (reference sequence). With 3 bases removed from V and 6 bases from J, the gap between germline ends came to 8 bases. CDR3 length equals 12 residues. CDR3 region: CATSSGVQTQYF. CDR3 DNA sequence: TGTGCCACCAGCAGTGGCGTCCAGACCCAGTACTTC.

This clonotype was counted at least ten times. CDR3 protein: CASSPGMRTQYF. Written as DNA, the CDR3 is TGTGCCAGCAGCCCGGGGATGAGGACGCAGTATTTT. This chain links TRBV7-2 with TRBJ2-3, with D possibly being TRBD2 (5 bases). V gave up 5 bases and J gave up 9 bases, with 12 bases separating them. CDR3 length: 12 residues. Germline lookup yields CDR1 SGHTA and CDR2 FQGNSA.